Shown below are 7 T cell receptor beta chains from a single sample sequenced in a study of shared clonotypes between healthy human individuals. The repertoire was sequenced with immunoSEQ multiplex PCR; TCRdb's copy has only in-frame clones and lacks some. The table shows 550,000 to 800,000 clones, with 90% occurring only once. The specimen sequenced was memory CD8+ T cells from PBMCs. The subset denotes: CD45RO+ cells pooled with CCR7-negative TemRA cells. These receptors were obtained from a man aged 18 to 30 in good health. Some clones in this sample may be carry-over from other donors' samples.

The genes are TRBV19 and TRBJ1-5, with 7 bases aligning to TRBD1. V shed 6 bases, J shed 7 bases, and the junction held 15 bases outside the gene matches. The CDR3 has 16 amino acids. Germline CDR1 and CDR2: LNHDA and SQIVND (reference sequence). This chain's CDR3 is CASSSQISRGHQPQHF. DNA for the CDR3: TGTGCCAGTAGCAGCCAGATCTCGAGGGGGCACCAGCCCCAGCATTTT.

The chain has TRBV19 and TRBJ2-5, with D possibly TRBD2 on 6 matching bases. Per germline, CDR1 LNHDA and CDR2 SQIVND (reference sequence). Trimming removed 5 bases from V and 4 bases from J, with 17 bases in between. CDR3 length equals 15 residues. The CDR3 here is CASSPQGRRGETQYF. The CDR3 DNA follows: TGTGCCAGTAGTCCCCAAGGGAGGAGGGGAGAGACCCAGTACTTC.

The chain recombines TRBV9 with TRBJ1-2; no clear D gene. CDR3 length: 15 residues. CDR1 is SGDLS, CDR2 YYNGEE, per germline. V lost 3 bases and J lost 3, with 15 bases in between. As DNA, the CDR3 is TGTGCCAGCAGCGCACCGCGGACGGAAGACTATGGCTACACCTTC. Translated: CASSAPRTEDYGYTF.

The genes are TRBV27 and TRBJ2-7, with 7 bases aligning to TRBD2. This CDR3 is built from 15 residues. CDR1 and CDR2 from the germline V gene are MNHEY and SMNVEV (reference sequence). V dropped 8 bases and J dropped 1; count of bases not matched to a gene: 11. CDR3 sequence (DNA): TGTGCCAGCGTGGGAGGGATGGAGAAATCCTACGAGCAGTACTTC. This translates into CASVGGMEKSYEQYF.

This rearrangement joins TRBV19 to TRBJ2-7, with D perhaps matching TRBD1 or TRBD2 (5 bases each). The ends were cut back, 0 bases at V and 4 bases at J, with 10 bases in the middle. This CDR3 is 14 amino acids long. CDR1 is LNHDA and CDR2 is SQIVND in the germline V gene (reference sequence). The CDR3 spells CASSIDRGPYEQYF. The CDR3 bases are TGTGCCAGTAGTATAGATCGGGGCCCTTACGAGCAGTACTTC.

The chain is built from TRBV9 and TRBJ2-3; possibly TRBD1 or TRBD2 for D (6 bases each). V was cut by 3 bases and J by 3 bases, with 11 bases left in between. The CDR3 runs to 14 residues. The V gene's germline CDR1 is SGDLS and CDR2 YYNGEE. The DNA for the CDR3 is TGTGCCAGCAGCGGGGGGGCTTCGACAGATACGCAGTATTTT. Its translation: CASSGGASTDTQYF.

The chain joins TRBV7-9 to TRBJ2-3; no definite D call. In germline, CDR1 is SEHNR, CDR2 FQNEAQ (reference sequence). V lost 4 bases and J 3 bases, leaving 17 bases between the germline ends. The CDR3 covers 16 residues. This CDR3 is CASSWPVLGRTDTQYF. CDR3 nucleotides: TGTGCCAGCAGCTGGCCCGTTCTGGGTAGAACAGATACGCAGTATTTT.